This T cell receptor (beta chain) originates from a study of blood T cell repertoires in COVID-19. Across the whole study: The United States, Italy and Spain supplied acute and convalescent COVID-19 samples. From T cells, B-cell-depleted T cells, or PBMCs came the material, which was cDNA or gDNA.

Authors' processing steps: Quantification of nucleated cells was approximated via reference gene primer amplification. Sequenced by immunoSEQ multiplex PCR; TCRdb stores in-frame clones only, minus some. D and trimming come from the DNA, and the V and J calls and clone size come from that table. The sample shows roughly 30,000 clones, 75% to 85% of them seen only once. Germline assignment: CDR1 SGHRS and CDR2 YFSETQ. The CDR3 loop spans 15 amino acids. After removal of 1 base from V and 5 bases from J, the junction contained 6 bases not matched to a gene. The chain joins TRBV5-1 to TRBJ1-5; TRBD1 matches 7 bases. This TCR derives from a man aged 55 to 70 with active COVID-19. The sequencing input was peripheral blood. CDR3: CASSLTGEPYQPQHF. CDR3 coding DNA: TGCGCCAGCAGCTTGACAGGGGAACCATATCAGCCCCAGCATTTT.